What follows describes a single T cell receptor (beta chain). What it binds is unknown. One entry per CDR3 protein, called by TCRdb with MiXCR from the 5' RACE reads. This repertoire shows roughly 230,000 distinct CDR3 sequences, 18% found once; its top ten account for around 33%. Trimming at V came to 5 bases and at J to 2 bases, leaving 1 base not matched to a gene. The CDR3 consists of 14 residues. Germline lookup yields CDR1 MNHEY and CDR2 SMNVEV (reference sequence). These data come from a study of CD8 T cells in ankylosing spondylitis. Regarding the study as a whole: Roughly eight highly homologous variants made up a TCR beta motif, and this motif appeared characteristic of ankylosing spondylitis blood.

Sequencing used blood, either unsorted or a sorted T cell fraction (not recorded which). The sequence came from a male donor with ankylosing spondylitis or in good health (not recorded which). This sequence joins TRBV27 and TRBJ2-4; the match to TRBD2 covers 9 bases. The CDR3 is CASSLAGSKNIQYF. CDR3 DNA: TGTGCCAGCAGTCTAGCGGGATCCAAAAACATTCAGTACTTC.